This note documents a single TCR beta chain sequence. Its specificity is unknown. The sample originates from a study of post-analysis software for immune sequencing data. The study's findings and limits: Samples from one preparation batch, clustered by F measure, grouped strongly together. Multiple sclerosis patients had significantly lower normalized Chao1 diversity than controls. Relative to controls, patients had about five TRBV segments at higher frequency, with TRBV5-6, TRBV5-1 and TRBV20-1 among these.

Libraries were made from TCR beta cDNA, and they carried unique molecular identifiers. From roughly 1 to 10 million T cells, 400,000 to 500,000 cDNA molecules were obtained. Via MiXCR, TCRdb re-called the PCR reads, giving one row per CDR3 protein. Among fewer than 850,000 distinct CDR3 sequences, 35% to 55% were seen once, and the ten largest hold 4.9%. V was shortened by 2 bases and J by 7 bases, with 2 bases between the two germline ends. This CDR3 is built from 11 residues. The sequenced sample consisted of blood. This rearrangement joins TRBV12-3 or TRBV12-4 to TRBJ2-2, with D uncertain. The sequence derives from a girl under 18 with multiple sclerosis. This CDR3 reads CASSLNGELFF. The CDR3 DNA reads TGTGCCAGCAGTTTAAACGGGGAGCTGTTTTTT.